This T cell receptor beta chain was observed in a study of CD8+ T cells in alopecia areata. Sorting separated CD4+ and CD8+ T cells out of PBMCs. This clone was observed a handful of times. Its antigen is undetermined. Study-wide results and caveats: The study found higher clonality in lesional than normal scalp, especially in alopecia totalis/universalis. Sequence data from scalp samples additionally include resident alphabeta T cells of normal skin. Whereas mice showed it more clearly, TCR sharing across patients was murkier, possibly because of HLA.

RNA, once extracted, was reverse transcribed into cDNA for use as the sequencing template. Produced via immunoSEQ multiplex PCR; TCRdb's table is partial and in-frame only. The data contain fewer than 110,000 clones, 55% of them singletons. The V gene lost 7 bases and the J gene lost 6 bases, with 19 bases spanning the gap. This CDR3 comprises 13 residues. Germline V gene data show CDR1 as SQVTM and CDR2 as ANQGSEA. The sample comprised CD4+ T cells sorted from blood. This receptor was obtained from a human donor in good health. The J gene is TRBJ2-7, the V gene TRBV29-1, with D possibly matching TRBD1 (6 bases). The CDR3, as DNA: TGCAGCGGGGTGGGACAAACCTTCAGCGAGCAGTACTTC. Its translation is CSGVGQTFSEQYF.